The 26 T cell receptor beta chains below all came from one sample that was sequenced in a study of breast tumors, draining lymph nodes, adjacent tissues. A single record per CDR3 protein comes from TCRdb applying MiXCR to the multiplex PCR reads. The repertoire holds 180,000 or so distinct CDR3 sequences, with roughly 31% as singletons. Axillary draining lymph nodes of breast cancer patients supplied the node samples. Sequencing input: axillary lymph node tissue. The receptors originated from a female donor with breast cancer. Some clones in this sample may be carry-over from other donors' samples.

This chain uses TRBV24-1 with TRBJ2-5; D not resolved. The ends were cut back, 4 bases at V and 1 base at J, with 18 bases in the middle. This CDR3 contains 17 residues. Germline V gene data show CDR1 as KGHDR and CDR2 as SFDVKD. The CDR3 sequence is CATSELGGQEAQETQYF. The DNA of the CDR3 is TGTGCCACCAGTGAGCTTGGCGGTCAGGAAGCCCAAGAGACCCAGTACTTC.

This sequence joins TRBV7-9 and TRBJ2-3; 7 bases are shared with TRBD2. Germline V gives CDR1 SEHNR, CDR2 FQNEAQ (reference sequence). V was clipped by 1 base and J by 11 bases; unmatched bases: 12. The CDR3 is 15 residues long. The CDR3 reads CASSLGREPYNEQYF. CDR3 nucleotides: TGTGCCAGCAGCTTAGGGCGGGAGCCCTACAATGAGCAGTATTTT.

In this sample, this clonotype turned up many times. A junction end diverges from the germline sequence, so it may reflect a read error. This chain links TRBV7-7 with TRBJ2-2; perhaps TRBD1 as D (5 bases). This CDR3 region has 14 residues. The V gene's germline CDR1 is SSHAT and CDR2 FNYEAQ (reference sequence). The CDR3 nucleotides are TGTGCTAGCAGCTTAGAAAGACAGACCGGGGAGCTGTTTTTT. This encodes CASSLERQTGELFF.

This clonotype was detected only once. The rearrangement joins TRBV5-4 to TRBJ1-1; 7 bases are a match to TRBD1. Trimming cost V 2 bases and J 4 bases; bases outside gene matches: 8. CDR1 is SGHNT, CDR2 YYREEE, per germline (reference sequence). The CDR3 loop spans 15 amino acids. The CDR3 nucleotides are TGTGCCAGCAGCTTACAGGGGCCGCTGGTCACTGAAGCTTTCTTT. This encodes CASSLQGPLVTEAFF.

The table lists this clonotype with many counts. The chain employs TRBV10-3 and TRBJ2-5, with TRBD2 matching over 11 bases. Germline CDR1 and CDR2: ENHRY and SYGVKD. V gave up 10 bases and J gave up 3 bases; unmatched junction bases: 7. There are 14 residues in the CDR3. The CDR3 region has the DNA TGTGCCACCTCCCCGGGACTAGCGGAAGAGACCCAGTACTTC. Protein: CATSPGLAEETQYF.

V usage is TRBV2 and J usage is TRBJ2-5; D is perhaps TRBD1 or TRBD2 (5 bases each). Trimming took 8 bases from V and 1 from J, leaving 14 bases between them. The CDR3 consists of 14 residues. Germline assignment: CDR1 SNHLY and CDR2 FYNNEI. The DNA for the CDR3 is TGTGCCAGCTCCTCCTCGGGACCCCAAGAGACCCAGTACTTC. It encodes CASSSSGPQETQYF.

This clonotype has a handful of counts. The rearrangement joins TRBV6-2 or TRBV6-3 to TRBJ2-1; TRBD1 aligns across 10 bases. CDR3 length: 15 residues. The V and J ends lost 7 bases and 5 bases, in that order; junction bases with no gene match: 8. Germline CDR1 is MNHEY and CDR2 is SVGEGT. The chain's CDR3 is CASKLTGGTHNEQFF. The CDR3 region has the DNA TGTGCCAGCAAATTGACAGGGGGCACCCACAATGAGCAGTTCTTC.

This clonotype was counted ten times or more. The rearrangement links TRBV5-8 to TRBJ2-7, with 10 bases fitting TRBD2. Per germline, CDR1 SGHTS and CDR2 YDEGEE. J gave up 9 bases and V 2 bases, and 17 bases lay outside the gene matches. This CDR3 is 17 amino acids long. CDR3 coding DNA: TGTGCCAGCAGCTTCTTTGGCGGTAGCGGGGGGACTCGCGGGCAGTACTTC. Translated: CASSFFGGSGGTRGQYF.

This clonotype was seen ten or more times. This chain connects TRBV10-2 to TRBJ2-3; tentative D call: TRBD2 (5 bases). The CDR3 has 15 amino acids. The V and J ends lost 3 bases and 1 base respectively, with 11 bases between them. Per the germline V gene, CDR1 is WSHSY and CDR2 is SAAADI. CDR3 in amino acids: CASSERRAGTDTQYF. CDR3 coding DNA: TGCGCCAGCAGTGAAAGGCGGGCCGGCACAGATACGCAGTATTTT.

Comments on this clonotype: A much larger clone sits a single nucleotide away, making a read error possible. Lacking the conserved final phenylalanine or tryptophan, this CDR3 likely reflects a read error. V and J are TRBV20-1 and TRBJ2-1; 13 nucleotides align to TRBD2. Germline V gives CDR1 DFQATT, CDR2 SNEGSKA (reference sequence). J lost 10 bases, V lost 6 bases, and 9 bases had no gene match. The CDR3 is 14 amino acids. CDR3 DNA: TGCAGTGCACGGACTAGCGGGAGCCCCCGGGAGCAGTTCCTC. As protein: CSARTSGSPREQFL.

This clonotype was detected only a few times. The V and J genes are TRBV3-1 and TRBJ2-1; D gene ambiguous. Germline lookup yields CDR1 LGHDT and CDR2 YNNKEL (reference sequence). Deletions cut 10 bases from V and 9 bases from J, with 10 bases between. This CDR3 comprises 10 residues. CDR3 coding DNA: TGTGCCACCGGAAGAAGTGAGCAGTTCTTC. It encodes CATGRSEQFF.

The chain uses TRBV20-1 and TRBJ2-3; perhaps TRBD2 as D (5 bases). CDR1 and CDR2 from the germline V gene are DFQATT and SNEGSKA (reference sequence). The V end lost 4 bases, the J end lost 0 bases, and 11 bases lay between the germline ends. The CDR3 is made up of 14 amino acids. The CDR3 nucleotides read TGCAGTGCTACCGACGGGATGAGCACAGATACGCAGTATTTT. Amino acid sequence: CSATDGMSTDTQYF.

This clonotype was counted many times. The rearrangement uses TRBV29-1 and TRBJ2-2; 7 bases match TRBD1. This CDR3 has 14 amino acids. The germline gives CDR1 SQVTM, CDR2 ANQGSEA. J lost 4 bases, V lost 4 bases, and 6 bases had no gene match. The CDR3 region is CSVGTGWGTGELFF. As DNA, the CDR3 is TGCAGCGTTGGGACAGGATGGGGCACCGGGGAGCTGTTTTTT.

The chain has TRBV7-2 and TRBJ2-7; 12 positions match TRBD2. Germline V CDR1 and CDR2: SGHTA, FQGNSA. The ends lost 6 bases at V and 7 bases at J; junction bases unmatched: 10. This CDR3 has 15 amino acids. The DNA for the CDR3 is TGTGCCAGCAGACCAACTAGCGGGAGGACAGATGAGCAGTACTTC. Protein: CASRPTSGRTDEQYF.

The DNA of the CDR3 is TGTGCCAGCAGCGTCGGGGTGCGGGGGCTCTATGGCTACACCTTC. Translated, it gives CASSVGVRGLYGYTF. The genes are TRBV9 and TRBJ1-2; D may be TRBD1 (6 bases). V lost 2 bases, J lost 4 bases, and 15 bases lay in between. This CDR3 is built from 15 residues. Germline V CDR1 and CDR2: SGDLS, YYNGEE.

In regard to this clonotype: A much larger clone sits a single nucleotide away, making a read error possible. V usage is TRBV6-1 and J usage is TRBJ1-2; D remains ambiguous. Germline V gene data show CDR1 as MNHNS and CDR2 as SASEGT. Trimming took 5 bases from V and 2 from J, leaving 15 bases between them. The length of the CDR3 is 15 residues. This CDR3 reads CASSPRDPLNYGYTF. CDR3 DNA sequence: TGTGCCAGCAGTCCGCGCGACCCCTTGAACTATGGCTACACCTTC.

The rearrangement uses TRBV20-1 and TRBJ1-2, with D tentatively TRBD1 (5 bases). The CDR3 runs 17 residues. The V end was cut by 7 bases, the J end by 5 bases, with 29 bases between. The V gene's germline CDR1 is DFQATT and CDR2 SNEGSKA (reference sequence). The CDR3 loop is CSGMVAGSKAAVYGYTF. The CDR3 coding sequence is TGCAGTGGGATGGTGGCAGGGAGCAAGGCGGCGGTTTATGGCTACACCTTC.

This clonotype was recorded at least ten times. This rearrangement joins TRBV12-3 or TRBV12-4 to TRBJ2-7; no definite D call. V dropped 5 bases and J dropped 5 bases, with 7 bases sitting between them. CDR3 length: 11 amino acids. This chain's CDR3 is CASSRTDEQYF. In DNA form, the CDR3 reads TGTGCCAGCAGTCGGACGGACGAGCAGTACTTC.

This clonotype was detected only a few times. Since a much larger clone is just one base distant, this may be a read error. This chain connects TRBV20-1 to TRBJ2-7; weak D call: TRBD1 (6 bases). CDR3 length equals 14 residues. Germline-derived CDR1 and CDR2 are DFQATT and SNEGSKA (reference sequence). The CDR3 DNA reads TGCAGTGCTAGAGATGGACAGATCTCCTCCGAGCAGTACTTC. Its translation: CSARDGQISSEQYF.

In its sample, this clonotype was seen many times. The chain joins TRBV24-1 to TRBJ2-1, with a weak D call TRBD2 (5 bases). The CDR3 covers 16 residues. Germline V gene lookup returns CDR1 KGHDR and CDR2 SFDVKD. The V gene lost 4 bases and the J gene lost 6 bases, with 18 bases spanning the gap. DNA of the CDR3: TGTGCCACCAGTGACGTTCTAGCTCCTTTTACCAATGAGCAGTTCTTC. It is translated as CATSDVLAPFTNEQFF.

This clonotype was recorded at least ten times. This chain joins TRBV4-1 and TRBJ1-4; D remains unclear. Per the germline V gene, CDR1 is MGHRA and CDR2 is YSYEKL. The CDR3 consists of 16 residues. The V and J ends lost 0 bases and 10 bases respectively, with 18 bases between them. The CDR3 sequence: CASSQDQDPSTGKLFF. The CDR3, as DNA: TGCGCCAGCAGCCAAGATCAGGACCCATCCACGGGAAAACTGTTTTTT.

J is TRBJ2-2 and V is TRBV29-1; D is uncertain. V gave up 7 bases and J gave up 4 bases, with 13 bases separating them. Germline V gene data show CDR1 as SQVTM and CDR2 as ANQGSEA. The length of the CDR3 is 13 residues. The CDR3 DNA reads as TGCAGCGCCGAAGGTGGGGTCACCGGGGAGCTGTTTTTT. The encoded protein is CSAEGGVTGELFF.

Remarks on this clonotype: A read error may explain this, as a much larger clone is one base away. The rearrangement links TRBV11-3 to TRBJ2-2; 9 bases map to TRBD2. Germline V gene lookup returns CDR1 SGHNT and CDR2 YENEEA. The CDR3 contains 18 residues. After removal of 1 base from V and 5 bases from J, the junction contained 11 bases not matched to a gene. The CDR3 protein is CASSLGFIGSGGTGELFF. The CDR3 nucleotides read TGTGCCAGCAGCTTAGGTTTTATCGGTAGCGGGGGAACCGGGGAGCTGTTTTTT.

This clonotype was seen many times. The chain recombines TRBV9 with TRBJ2-3; 10 bases align to TRBD2. The CDR3 is 16 residues long. The germline CDR1 and CDR2 sequences are SGDLS and YYNGEE. Trimming removed 0 bases from V and 2 bases from J; junction bases left unmatched: 3. CDR3 sequence: CASSVGAGGNTDTQYF. The CDR3 DNA reads TGTGCCAGCAGCGTAGGAGCGGGGGGGAACACAGATACGCAGTATTTT.

This clonotype was found many times. The chain employs TRBV30 and TRBJ2-2; D remains unclear. The CDR3 runs to 12 residues. Trimming pared 2 bases from V and 6 bases from J, leaving 7 bases between. Germline values: CDR1 GTSNPN, CDR2 SVGIG (reference sequence). This CDR3 is CAWSRGSGELFF. CDR3 in DNA: TGTGCCTGGAGTCGTGGGTCCGGGGAGCTGTTTTTT.

The chain is built from TRBV6-2 or TRBV6-3 and TRBJ1-5; a weak D match, TRBD1 (6 bases). The CDR3 consists of 16 residues. V dropped 5 bases and J dropped 9 bases, with 23 bases sitting between them. CDR1 and CDR2 from the germline V gene are MNHEY and SVGEGT. In nucleotides, the CDR3 is TGTGCCAGCAGTCCCGCCAGGGGCCTCACGACGATGCCCCAGCATTTT. Encoded protein: CASSPARGLTTMPQHF.